The 22 T cell receptor beta chains presented below share a single source sample, sequenced in a study of control samples from healthy donors and cancer patients. Profiling relied on immunoSEQ multiplex PCR, and the TCRdb table lists in-frame clones only, not all of them. The sample lists about 51,000 clones, 88% occurring once. The specimen sequenced was PBMCs. These receptor sequences come from a man aged 50 or older with head and neck cancer.

The chain uses TRBV28 and TRBJ1-2, with 7 bases fitting TRBD1. V trimming: 6 bases; J trimming: 4 bases; junction bases outside the gene matches: 14. The CDR3 has 16 amino acids. Germline CDR1 and CDR2: MDHEN and SYDVKM. CDR3 amino acids: CASSPFRDRQPYGYTF. The CDR3 bases are TGTGCCAGCAGCCCCTTTAGGGACAGACAACCCTATGGCTACACCTTC.

The chain employs TRBV6-2 or TRBV6-3 and TRBJ2-4; maybe TRBD1 (5 bases). V gave up 2 bases and J gave up 2 bases, with 10 bases separating them. The CDR3 loop spans 15 amino acids. Germline CDR1 reads MNHEY; CDR2 reads SVGEGT. CDR3 in amino acids: CASSYRGATKNIQYF. CDR3 DNA sequence: TGTGCCAGCAGTTACAGGGGCGCAACCAAAAACATTCAGTACTTC.

V and J are TRBV9 and TRBJ2-7; D could derive from TRBD1 or TRBD2 (5 bases each). V gave up 3 bases and J gave up 4 bases, with 14 bases separating them. The germline gives CDR1 SGDLS, CDR2 YYNGEE. CDR3 length: 14 amino acids. This CDR3 is CASSAGTGDYEQYF. DNA of the CDR3: TGTGCCAGCAGCGCCGGGACGGGTGATTACGAGCAGTACTTC.

The rearrangement joins TRBV25-1 to TRBJ1-5; D is unclear. From germline, CDR1 is MGHDK and CDR2 SYGVNS. This CDR3 spans 16 amino acids. Trimming took 1 base from V and 2 from J, leaving 12 bases between them. DNA of the CDR3: TGTGCCAGCAGTGAATGGTCGACCTCTGGCAATCAGCCCCAGCATTTT. Protein sequence: CASSEWSTSGNQPQHF.

The chain employs TRBV10-1 and TRBJ2-7, with 7 bases matching TRBD2. The V and J ends lost 8 bases and 4 bases, in that order; junction bases with no gene match: 11. Germline V CDR1 and CDR2: WNHNN, SYGVQD (reference sequence). This CDR3 is 14 amino acids long. This CDR3 reads CASSSRDYPYEQYF. The CDR3 nucleotides read TGCGCCAGCTCCTCCCGGGACTACCCTTACGAGCAGTACTTC.

The CDR3 loop reads CSVAGRGDEQFF. The CDR3 DNA reads as TGCAGCGTTGCGGGGAGGGGGGATGAGCAGTTCTTC. The genes are TRBV29-1 and TRBJ2-1, with TRBD2 as a possible D gene (7 bases). The V end was cut by 4 bases, the J end by 8 bases, with 12 bases between. The CDR3 spans 12 residues. Germline lookup yields CDR1 SQVTM and CDR2 ANQGSEA.

This clone was recorded once. The chain employs TRBV5-6 and TRBJ1-1, with 7 nucleotides matching TRBD1. The junction had 16 bases not matched to a gene; V was cut back by 3 bases and J by 8 bases. The CDR3 loop spans 16 amino acids. Germline V lookup: CDR1 SGHDT, CDR2 YYEEEE. The CDR3 bases are TGTGCCAGCAGCTCAAAGGGGAGGCAGGGGGTCCGGGAAGCTTTCTTT. Protein: CASSSKGRQGVREAFF.

The J gene is TRBJ2-5, the V gene TRBV30, with 7 nucleotides matching TRBD2. The trim removed 1 base at V and 11 bases at J, leaving 10 bases unmatched. The CDR3 has 13 amino acids. Germline V gene lookup returns CDR1 GTSNPN and CDR2 SVGIG (reference sequence). The CDR3 is CAWSADLWGGQYF. Here the CDR3 DNA reads TGTGCCTGGAGTGCGGACCTTTGGGGGGGTCAGTACTTC.

The chain carries TRBV30 and TRBJ1-2; D unresolved. V gave up 0 bases and J gave up 5 bases, with 7 bases separating them. Germline V gene data show CDR1 as GTSNPN and CDR2 as SVGIG (reference sequence). This CDR3 is 12 amino acids long. The CDR3 here is CAWSVRAYGYTF. In DNA form, the CDR3 reads TGTGCCTGGAGTGTGCGGGCTTATGGCTACACCTTC.

V is TRBV7-3 and J is TRBJ2-3, with a weak D call TRBD2 (6 bases). CDR3 length equals 16 residues. In germline, CDR1 is SGHTA, CDR2 FQGTGA. The V end lost 3 bases, the J end lost 3 bases, and 16 bases lay between the germline ends. CDR3 protein: CASSFSQPGGTDTQYF. The CDR3 nucleotides read TGTGCCAGCAGCTTCTCACAGCCCGGAGGGACAGATACGCAGTATTTT.

This clone was found a few times. Sequence at one end of the junction differs from germline and may be a read error. The genes are TRBV7-7 and TRBJ2-7; D remains ambiguous. In germline, CDR1 is SSHAT, CDR2 FNYEAQ (reference sequence). This CDR3 has 12 residues. The CDR3 here is CASSEVPYEQYF. The CDR3 bases are TGTGCTAGCAGCGAGGTTCCCTACGAGCAGTACTTC.

V is TRBV6-2 or TRBV6-3 and J is TRBJ2-5, with 13 bases fitting TRBD2. Germline trimming cut 5 bases from V and 5 bases from J; bases unmatched to any gene: 8. Germline V gene sequence: CDR1 MNHEY, CDR2 SVGEGT. This CDR3 is built from 16 residues. CDR3 in amino acids: CASSKPTSGGRETQYF. The DNA of the CDR3 is TGTGCCAGCAGTAAGCCGACTAGCGGGGGGCGGGAGACCCAGTACTTC.

V and J are TRBV10-1 and TRBJ2-1; 12 bases align to TRBD2. Germline assignment: CDR1 WNHNN and CDR2 SYGVQD (reference sequence). After removal of 6 bases from V and 6 bases from J, the junction contained 9 bases not matched to a gene. The CDR3 is 16 residues long. This CDR3 is CASSPGTSGRRNEQFF. CDR3 nucleotides: TGCGCCAGCAGCCCGGGGACTAGCGGGCGCCGCAATGAGCAGTTCTTC.

The rearrangement joins TRBV5-1 to TRBJ2-3; 12 bases are shared with TRBD2. Trimming removed 6 bases from V and 5 bases from J; junction bases left unmatched: 10. This CDR3 region has 16 residues. Germline V gives CDR1 SGHRS, CDR2 YFSETQ. CDR3 region: CASNYLAGGQIDTQYF. The CDR3 DNA reads as TGCGCCAGCAACTACCTAGCGGGGGGGCAAATAGATACGCAGTATTTT. The whole variable domain, remainder taken from reference TRBV5-1 and TRBJ2-3, is KAGVTQTPRYLIKTRGQQVTLSCSPISGHRSVSWYQQTPGQGLQFLFEYFSETQRNKGNFPGRFSGRQFSNSRSEMNVSTLELGDSALYLCASNYLAGGQIDTQYFGPGTRLTVL.

The J gene is TRBJ2-1, the V gene TRBV27, with 7 bases identical to TRBD2. The CDR3 is 14 amino acids. The germline gives CDR1 MNHEY, CDR2 SMNVEV (reference sequence). Losses at the gene ends were 6 bases for V and 5 bases for J; bases not matched to a gene: 7. The DNA of the CDR3 is TGTGCCAGCAGCCGGCTAGCGGACGACAATGAGCAGTTCTTC. Amino acid sequence: CASSRLADDNEQFF.

The chain recombines TRBV5-1 with TRBJ1-1; TRBD1 aligns across 7 bases. Trimming cost V 4 bases and J 0 bases; bases outside gene matches: 6. The CDR3 length is 15 residues. The V gene's germline CDR1 is SGHRS and CDR2 YFSETQ. The DNA of the CDR3 is TGCGCCAGCAGCCCCAGGGACAGAATGAACACTGAAGCTTTCTTT. Translating gives CASSPRDRMNTEAFF.

Written as DNA, the CDR3 is TGTGCCAGCAGACATCTTTGGGGCACCTCCGGCCAAGAGACCCAGTACTTC. Translating gives CASRHLWGTSGQETQYF. This chain uses TRBV7-2 with TRBJ2-5, with D possibly being TRBD1 (5 bases). Per germline, CDR1 SGHTA and CDR2 FQGNSA. V lost 6 bases to trimming and J lost 1 base, with 21 bases between them. The CDR3 runs to 17 residues.

The chain is built from TRBV7-3 and TRBJ2-7; 8 bases align to TRBD1. Looked up from germline, CDR1 is SGHTA and CDR2 is FQGTGA. The CDR3 length is 16 residues. V lost 5 bases and J lost 0; bases outside the gene matches: 9. CDR3 in DNA: TGTGCCAGCAGCCTTCGAAGGACAGGGAGCTCCTACGAGCAGTACTTC. This gives the protein CASSLRRTGSSYEQYF.

This clone was found once. The chain is built from TRBV2 and TRBJ2-5; unclear D gene. Deletions cut 7 bases from V and 2 bases from J, with 23 bases between. The CDR3 is made up of 17 amino acids. Per germline, CDR1 SNHLY and CDR2 FYNNEI. The CDR3 spells CASTILSYRAGQETQYF. DNA of the CDR3: TGTGCCAGCACAATTCTTTCGTATAGGGCCGGTCAAGAGACCCAGTACTTC.

This clone has only one observation. J is TRBJ1-1 and V is TRBV5-1, with 7 positions matching TRBD1. Germline V lookup: CDR1 SGHRS, CDR2 YFSETQ. Trimming at V came to 7 bases and at J to 4 bases, leaving 7 bases not matched to a gene. This CDR3 spans 13 amino acids. CDR3 loop: CASGFSGGTEAFF. For the CDR3, the DNA is TGCGCCAGCGGATTCTCAGGGGGCACTGAAGCTTTCTTT.

The chain combines TRBV5-6 with TRBJ2-1, with 15 bases lining up with TRBD2. CDR1 and CDR2 from the germline V gene are SGHDT and YYEEEE. The CDR3 is 14 residues long. Trimming at V came to 4 bases and at J to 15 bases, leaving 8 bases not matched to a gene. CDR3 in amino acids: CASSTGTSGRKRFF. The CDR3 DNA reads as TGTGCCAGCAGCACCGGGACTAGCGGGAGGAAGCGGTTCTTC.

The chain carries TRBV5-1 and TRBJ2-6, with 7 positions matching TRBD1. V was pared by 7 bases and J by 7 bases, with 14 bases of the junction left unmatched. The CDR3 is 16 amino acids. Germline CDR1 and CDR2: SGHRS and YFSETQ. The DNA of the CDR3 is TGCGCCAGCGTGACGGACAGGCATTCCGGAGCCAACGTCCTGACTTTC. Its protein product is CASVTDRHSGANVLTF.